This TCR beta chain was found in a study of blood T cell repertoires in COVID-19. Study details: The study drew acute and convalescent COVID-19 samples from the United States, Italy and Spain. From T cells, B-cell-depleted T cells, or PBMCs came the material, which was cDNA or gDNA.

In the original workflow: Amplification of reference gene primers provided the estimated nucleated cell counts. Data came from immunoSEQ multiplex PCR; TCRdb stores just in-frame clones and leaves some out. V, J and clone size are those of that table, while D and trimming were read from the DNA. The table has 70,000 or so clones, about 87% seen once. This clone was seen only once. Trimming shortened V by 0 bases and J by 6 bases, and 13 bases separated the two germline ends. Germline V gene lookup returns CDR1 SGDLS and CDR2 YYNGEE. The CDR3 is made up of 15 amino acids. This clonotype was obtained from a man aged 45 to 65 with active COVID-19. The chain uses TRBV9 and TRBJ2-1; D possibly corresponds to TRBD1 (6 bases). Sequencing was performed on peripheral blood. This chain's CDR3 is CASSVAGRGPNEQFF. CDR3 bases: TGTGCCAGCAGCGTAGCTGGCAGGGGCCCCAATGAGCAGTTCTTC.